These 24 T cell receptor beta chains share one sample of origin, sequenced in a study of human T cells and chemical hapten exposure. Unfractionated whole blood was the source from which total RNA was extracted. The library gave individual cDNA molecules unique molecular identifiers. TCRdb processed the reads anew with MiXCR; each CDR3 protein has one entry. The table has 120,000 or so distinct CDR3 sequences, roughly 8.5% seen once. The sample consisted of whole blood. Receptors originate from a human donor in good health. Some clones in this sample may be carry-over from other donors' samples.

The CDR3 region is CASSQDGNTGELFF. The DNA for the CDR3 is TGTGCCAGCAGCCAAGATGGGAACACCGGGGAGCTGTTTTTT. The chain uses TRBV3-1 and TRBJ2-2; D ambiguous. In germline, CDR1 is LGHDT, CDR2 YNNKEL (reference sequence). This CDR3 has 14 residues. The V end lost 0 bases, the J end lost 1 base, and 3 bases lay between the germline ends.

In its sample, this clonotype was seen a few times. The chain links TRBV20-1 to TRBJ2-3; a possible D gene is TRBD2 (6 bases). The CDR3 is made up of 15 amino acids. Trimming took off 7 bases at V and 1 base at J, with 18 bases between the two ends. Germline-derived CDR1 and CDR2 are DFQATT and SNEGSKA (reference sequence). CDR3 residues: CSGPGLLSGTDTQYF. The CDR3 bases are TGCAGTGGTCCGGGACTCCTGTCTGGCACAGATACGCAGTATTTT.

V is TRBV25-1 and J is TRBJ2-2; D not resolved. Germline V gene data show CDR1 as MGHDK and CDR2 as SYGVNS. V lost 3 bases and J 3 bases, leaving 11 bases between the germline ends. The CDR3 loop spans 15 amino acids. Here the CDR3 DNA reads TGTGCCAGCAGTGAGAGAGGCAGCTACACCGGGGAGCTGTTTTTT. This translates into CASSERGSYTGELFF.

There are many counts of this clonotype. This chain uses TRBV6-5 with TRBJ1-1; D call uncertain. This CDR3 spans 14 amino acids. Per germline, CDR1 MNHEY and CDR2 SVGAGI. Trimming removed 6 bases at V and 4 bases at J, with 15 bases between. The CDR3 region has the DNA TGTGCCAGCAGCCCGAGAGGGCCGGGCACTGAAGCTTTCTTT. Translation gives CASSPRGPGTEAFF.

The V and J genes are TRBV25-1 and TRBJ2-5, with a possible D match to TRBD2 (5 bases). Trimming removed 5 bases from V and 2 bases from J, with 9 bases in between. Germline CDR1 is MGHDK and CDR2 is SYGVNS. CDR3 length: 13 residues. The CDR3 is CASSRRVQETQYF. The CDR3 DNA follows: TGTGCCAGCAGTCGGCGGGTACAAGAGACCCAGTACTTC.

This clonotype has more than one count but fewer than ten. The chain couples TRBV6-5 to TRBJ2-1; D perhaps matches TRBD1 (5 bases). The V end was cut by 5 bases, the J end by 5 bases, with 7 bases between. The germline gives CDR1 MNHEY, CDR2 SVGAGI. This CDR3 contains 12 residues. CDR3 loop: CASSPDNNEQFF. In nucleotides, the CDR3 is TGTGCCAGCAGTCCGGACAACAATGAGCAGTTCTTC.

This clonotype was observed at least ten times. The chain recombines TRBV7-2 with TRBJ1-3; the D is unclear. Trimming cost V 3 bases and J 0 bases, with 21 bases left between them. The CDR3 extends over 19 amino acids. Germline loops: CDR1 SGHTA, CDR2 FQGNSA. CDR3 loop: CASSFTINPAVRSGNTIYF. The CDR3 DNA is TGTGCCAGCAGCTTCACCATAAACCCTGCAGTCCGCTCTGGAAACACCATATATTTT.

The sample holds many counts of this clonotype. V is TRBV28 and J is TRBJ1-1; unclear D gene. Trimming removed 3 bases from V and 1 base from J, with 9 bases in between. This CDR3 spans 14 amino acids. Germline CDR1 and CDR2: MDHEN and SYDVKM. CDR3 bases: TGTGCCAGCAGTTTTCCCACAAGGAACACTGAAGCTTTCTTT. The encoded protein is CASSFPTRNTEAFF.

Comment on this clonotype: A much more abundant neighbour one base away suggests this may be a read error. The rearrangement links TRBV12-3 or TRBV12-4 to TRBJ1-4, with TRBD1 as a possible D gene (6 bases). The ends were cut back, 2 bases at V and 7 bases at J, with 11 bases in the middle. This CDR3 has 14 residues. The chain's CDR3 is CASSLLGAREKLFF. The CDR3 DNA reads as TGTGCCAGCAGTTTATTGGGGGCGCGTGAAAAACTGTTTTTT.

In DNA form, the CDR3 reads TGTGCCAGCAGTCCGGACAGGGGCCGGGGCATTCAGTACTTC. Amino acids: CASSPDRGRGIQYF. The rearrangement links TRBV2 to TRBJ2-4; 9 bases are a match to TRBD1. V was clipped by 5 bases and J by 9 bases; unmatched bases: 8. Germline CDR1 and CDR2: SNHLY and FYNNEI. This CDR3 region has 14 residues.

This chain connects TRBV5-1 to TRBJ2-1, with 10 positions matching TRBD1. The ends lost 6 bases at V and 6 bases at J; junction bases unmatched: 12. This CDR3 has 16 residues. Germline-derived CDR1 and CDR2 are SGHRS and YFSETQ. The CDR3 reads CASNRQGAETSNEQFF. The CDR3 DNA follows: TGCGCCAGCAACAGACAGGGGGCTGAAACTAGCAATGAGCAGTTCTTC.

V and J are TRBV29-1 and TRBJ2-1, with 10 bases identical to TRBD2. The V segment lost 2 bases and the J segment 5 bases; nucleotides outside the gene matches: 0. Per germline, CDR1 SQVTM and CDR2 ANQGSEA. The CDR3 loop spans 13 amino acids. CDR3 sequence (DNA): TGCAGCGTTGAAACTAGCGGGGACAATGAGCAGTTCTTC. Translated: CSVETSGDNEQFF.

The sample holds a few counts of this clonotype. V and J are TRBV2 and TRBJ2-3, with 13 bases lining up with TRBD2. With 0 bases clipped from V and 5 bases from J, the junction kept 11 bases outside the gene matches. CDR1 is SNHLY and CDR2 is FYNNEI in the germline V gene. This CDR3 is 19 amino acids long. This CDR3 is CASSEALYGLAGEEDTQYF. CDR3 DNA sequence: TGTGCCAGCAGTGAAGCTCTTTACGGACTAGCGGGAGAGGAAGATACGCAGTATTTT.

This clonotype was seen many times. V gene TRBV27 combines with J gene TRBJ2-6; TRBD1 matches at 9 bases. The junction had 6 bases not matched to a gene; V was cut back by 4 bases and J by 2 bases. The CDR3 consists of 17 residues. Germline assignment: CDR1 MNHEY and CDR2 SMNVEV (reference sequence). CDR3 DNA sequence: TGTGCCAGCAGTTCCCCGACAGGGGGGGCTGGGGCCAACGTCCTGACTTTC. Translated, it gives CASSSPTGGAGANVLTF.

This chain joins TRBV29-1 and TRBJ1-1; a possible D gene is TRBD1 (5 bases). The CDR3 runs to 14 residues. CDR1 is SQVTM and CDR2 is ANQGSEA in the germline V gene. Trimming removed 3 bases from V and 3 bases from J, with 14 bases in between. The CDR3 loop is CSVDQRRGDTEAFF. CDR3 bases: TGCAGCGTTGACCAGAGACGGGGGGACACTGAAGCTTTCTTT.

This clonotype appeared a few times. This sequence joins TRBV5-1 and TRBJ2-1; D not certain. V was cut by 0 bases and J by 6 bases, with 7 bases left in between. The V gene's germline CDR1 is SGHRS and CDR2 YFSETQ. The CDR3 extends over 13 amino acids. As DNA, the CDR3 is TGCGCCAGCAGCTTGGGGCAGATCAATGAGCAGTTCTTC. Encoded protein: CASSLGQINEQFF.

This clonotype was seen at least ten times. The chain uses TRBV6-5 and TRBJ2-7; 9 bases match TRBD1. Per germline, CDR1 MNHEY and CDR2 SVGAGI. CDR3 length equals 13 residues. V shed 5 bases and J 4 bases; nucleotides not matched to a gene: 3. This chain's CDR3 is CASSPGTGYEQYF. The CDR3 DNA reads as TGTGCCAGCAGTCCCGGGACAGGGTACGAGCAGTACTTC.

The rearrangement links TRBV5-5 to TRBJ2-2, with unresolved D. V lost 0 bases and J lost 5, with 14 bases in between. This CDR3 is 16 amino acids long. Germline CDR1 reads SGHKS; CDR2 reads YYEKEE (reference sequence). The CDR3 spells CASSLDRFSTTGELFF. The DNA for the CDR3 is TGTGCCAGCAGCTTGGACAGATTCTCAACAACCGGGGAGCTGTTTTTT.

This clonotype was seen many times. The rearrangement links TRBV7-9 to TRBJ1-1, with D perhaps matching TRBD1 (5 bases). The germline V and J ends were trimmed by 6 bases and 4 bases, with 12 bases remaining between them. CDR3 length: 13 amino acids. CDR1 SEHNR and CDR2 FQNEAQ come from the germline V gene (reference sequence). Here the CDR3 reads CASSGGGITEAFF. The CDR3 coding sequence is TGTGCCAGCAGTGGGGGGGGTATCACTGAAGCTTTCTTT.

In this sample, this clonotype turned up many times. The V call is TRBV20-1, the J call TRBJ1-5; D not resolved. This CDR3 comprises 13 residues. Germline V gene sequence: CDR1 DFQATT, CDR2 SNEGSKA (reference sequence). The V end was cut by 3 bases, the J end by 4 bases, with 10 bases between. CDR3 in amino acids: CSASETRNQPQHF. The CDR3 DNA reads TGCAGTGCTAGTGAGACAAGAAATCAGCCCCAGCATTTT.

This clonotype has just a few counts. The V gene is TRBV7-2, the J gene TRBJ2-2, with TRBD2 as a possible D gene (5 bases). Per germline, CDR1 SGHTA and CDR2 FQGNSA. This CDR3 comprises 16 residues. V was clipped by 2 bases and J by 4 bases, with 14 bases between them. CDR3 loop: CASSLMSDFLTGELFF. The CDR3 coding sequence is TGTGCCAGCAGCTTAATGTCGGACTTCCTCACCGGGGAGCTGTTTTTT.

The V call is TRBV4-1, the J call TRBJ2-2, with D tentatively TRBD1 (5 bases). This CDR3 has 11 amino acids. The V gene lost 1 base and the J gene lost 13 bases, with 7 bases spanning the gap. Germline V gene lookup returns CDR1 MGHRA and CDR2 YSYEKL. The CDR3: CASSQGDRLFF. As DNA, the CDR3 is TGCGCCAGCAGCCAAGGAGACAGGCTGTTTTTT.

This clonotype was found a few times. The chain combines TRBV4-3 with TRBJ2-7, with 8 bases that match TRBD1. The ends lost 4 bases at V and 2 bases at J; junction bases unmatched: 4. CDR1 and CDR2 from the germline V gene are LGHNA and YSLEER. CDR3 length: 14 amino acids. The chain's CDR3 is CASSRDRGPYEQYF. The CDR3 DNA follows: TGCGCCAGCAGCCGCGACAGGGGTCCCTACGAGCAGTACTTC.

The rearrangement joins TRBV7-9 to TRBJ2-7; 11 bases are a match to TRBD1. The V gene's germline CDR1 is SEHNR and CDR2 FQNEAQ (reference sequence). V shed 1 base and J 1 base; nucleotides not matched to a gene: 9. This CDR3 contains 18 residues. The CDR3 protein is CASSLEEDRGPPSYEQYF. Written as DNA, the CDR3 is TGTGCCAGCAGCTTAGAGGAGGACAGGGGGCCACCTTCCTACGAGCAGTACTTC.